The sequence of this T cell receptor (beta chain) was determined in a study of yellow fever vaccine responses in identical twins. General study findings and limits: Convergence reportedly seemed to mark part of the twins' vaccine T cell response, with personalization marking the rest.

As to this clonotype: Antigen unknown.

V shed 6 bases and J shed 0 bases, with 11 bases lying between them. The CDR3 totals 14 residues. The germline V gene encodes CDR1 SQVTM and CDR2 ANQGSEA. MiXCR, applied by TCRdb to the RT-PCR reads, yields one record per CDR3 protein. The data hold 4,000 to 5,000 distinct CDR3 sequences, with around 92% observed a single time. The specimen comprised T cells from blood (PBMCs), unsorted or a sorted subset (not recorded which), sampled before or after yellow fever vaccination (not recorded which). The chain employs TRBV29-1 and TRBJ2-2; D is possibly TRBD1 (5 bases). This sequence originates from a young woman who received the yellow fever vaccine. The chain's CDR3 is CSVAQASNTGELFF. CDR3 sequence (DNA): TGCAGCGTAGCACAGGCCTCGAACACCGGGGAGCTGTTTTTT.